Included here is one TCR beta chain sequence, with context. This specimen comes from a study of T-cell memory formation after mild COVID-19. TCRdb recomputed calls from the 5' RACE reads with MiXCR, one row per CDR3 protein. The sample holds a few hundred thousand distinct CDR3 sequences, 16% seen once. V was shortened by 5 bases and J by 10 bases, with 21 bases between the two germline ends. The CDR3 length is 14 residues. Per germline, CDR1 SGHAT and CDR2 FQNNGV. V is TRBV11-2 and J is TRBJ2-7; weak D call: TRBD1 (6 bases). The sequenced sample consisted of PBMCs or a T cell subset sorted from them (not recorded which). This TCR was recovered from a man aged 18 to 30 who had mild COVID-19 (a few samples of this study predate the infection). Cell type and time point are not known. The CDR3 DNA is TGTGCCAGCAGCCCCAGGGTCCCAGACAGGTTCCAGTACTTC. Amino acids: CASSPRVPDRFQYF.